One and the same sample provided the 12 T cell receptor beta chains below, sequenced in a study of early T cells in non-severe SARS-CoV-2 infection. TCRdb reprocessed the 5' RACE reads with MiXCR, giving one entry per CDR3 protein. Of about 76,000 distinct CDR3 sequences listed, around a sixth are singletons. The specimen was whole blood. Receptor source: an adult who was a healthcare worker with PCR-confirmed SARS-CoV-2 infection or an uninfected control (not recorded which).

The chain couples TRBV5-5 to TRBJ1-5, with no clear D. The V gene lost 0 bases and the J gene lost 5 bases, with 6 bases spanning the gap. There are 13 residues in the CDR3. Germline CDR1 and CDR2: SGHKS and YYEKEE (reference sequence). In DNA, the CDR3 is TGTGCCAGCAGCTTGGGCTTGGATCAGCCCCAGCATTTT. Translation gives CASSLGLDQPQHF.

The chain has TRBV3-1 and TRBJ1-1, with 10 positions matching TRBD1. Looked up from germline, CDR1 is LGHDT and CDR2 is YNNKEL (reference sequence). V lost 2 bases and J lost 6; bases outside the gene matches: 6. The CDR3 is 15 amino acids. The CDR3 sequence: CASSQIRDRGSEAFF. The CDR3 DNA reads TGTGCCAGCAGCCAAATACGGGACAGGGGCTCTGAAGCTTTCTTT.

This clonotype was observed a handful of times. V and J are TRBV6-5 and TRBJ2-3; D perhaps matches TRBD2 (6 bases). The CDR3 is made up of 14 amino acids. The ends were cut back, 8 bases at V and 0 bases at J, with 12 bases in the middle. Germline V gene sequence: CDR1 MNHEY, CDR2 SVGAGI. CDR3 sequence (DNA): TGTGCCAGCCGGCGGCGGGGTAGCACAGATACGCAGTATTTT. Translated, it gives CASRRRGSTDTQYF.

The chain recombines TRBV4-2 with TRBJ1-5; 10 bases agree with TRBD1. This CDR3 is 16 amino acids long. The J segment lost 2 bases and the V segment lost 0 bases, leaving 1 base of the junction unmatched. The germline V gene has CDR1 LGHNA and CDR2 YNFKEQ. Here the CDR3 reads CASSQDGQGGNQPQHF. In DNA form, the CDR3 reads TGTGCCAGCAGCCAAGACGGACAGGGGGGCAATCAGCCCCAGCATTTT.

The chain employs TRBV2 and TRBJ2-7; 8 bases are shared with TRBD1. The CDR3 is 14 residues long. After removal of 6 bases from V and 7 bases from J, the junction contained 11 bases not matched to a gene. From germline, CDR1 is SNHLY and CDR2 FYNNEI. The CDR3 bases are TGTGCCAGCAGACCGGACAGGGCGATGGGTGAGCAGTACTTC. Protein product: CASRPDRAMGEQYF.

This clonotype showed up many times. The rearrangement links TRBV5-1 to TRBJ2-2; possibly TRBD1 for D (6 bases). With 1 base removed from V and 1 base from J, the gap between germline ends came to 11 bases. CDR1 is SGHRS and CDR2 is YFSETQ in the germline V gene. The CDR3 contains 16 residues. CDR3 sequence reads: CASSLPETGNTGELFF. The CDR3, as DNA: TGCGCCAGCAGCTTGCCCGAGACAGGGAACACCGGGGAGCTGTTTTTT.

J is TRBJ2-6 and V is TRBV11-2; D uncertain. Germline CDR1 is SGHAT and CDR2 is FQNNGV. The V and J ends lost 5 bases and 1 base respectively, with 9 bases between them. The CDR3 contains 15 residues. The CDR3 spells CASSLEQSGANVLTF. The CDR3 DNA reads TGTGCCAGCAGCCTGGAACAATCTGGGGCCAACGTCCTGACTTTC.

This clonotype was detected only a few times. V is TRBV2 and J is TRBJ2-7; TRBD2 aligns across 9 bases. Trimming cost V 10 bases and J 5 bases; bases outside gene matches: 6. Germline lookup yields CDR1 SNHLY and CDR2 FYNNEI. The CDR3 extends over 12 amino acids. DNA for the CDR3: TGTGCCACCCGGACTAGCGTTCACGAGCAGTACTTC. This translates into CATRTSVHEQYF.

This chain connects TRBV21-1 to TRBJ1-1. TRBV21-1 is a known pseudogene. The CDR3 loop spans 12 amino acids. CDR3 region: CASSKGGTEAFF. The CDR3 DNA follows: TGTGCCAGCAGCAAAGGCGGGACTGAAGCTTTCTTT.

The table lists this clonotype with a few counts. The V and J genes are TRBV9 and TRBJ2-3; the match to TRBD2 covers 11 bases. Germline CDR1 SGDLS, CDR2 YYNGEE. The CDR3 runs 15 residues. J gave up 4 bases and V 4 bases, and 5 bases lay outside the gene matches. The CDR3 reads CASSLRSGGADTQYF. The DNA for the CDR3 is TGTGCCAGCAGCCTCCGTAGCGGGGGGGCAGATACGCAGTATTTT.

The chain is built from TRBV19 and TRBJ1-2; maybe TRBD1 (6 bases). The CDR3 is 13 amino acids. Germline V gene data show CDR1 as LNHDA and CDR2 as SQIVND (reference sequence). V shed 7 bases and J shed 3 bases, with 12 bases lying between them. The CDR3, as DNA: TGTGCCAGTAACCCCAGGGGTGACTATGGCTACACCTTC. Its protein is CASNPRGDYGYTF.

The rearrangement uses TRBV7-9 and TRBJ2-2; no clear D gene. CDR1 SEHNR and CDR2 FQNEAQ come from the germline V gene (reference sequence). There are 11 residues in the CDR3. V lost 6 bases to trimming and J lost 2 bases, with 1 base between them. DNA for the CDR3: TGTGCCAGCAGAAACACCGGGGAGCTGTTTTTT. Its translation: CASRNTGELFF.